This T cell receptor beta chain was observed in a study of blood T cell repertoires in COVID-19 (TCRdb year 2020). Background for the entire study: The collaborator samples originated in the United States, Italy and Spain and spanned the acute and convalescent phases of COVID-19. The material from the prospective study consisted of cDNA or gDNA derived from T cells, B-cell-depleted T cells, or PBMCs. Subjects who had been exposed to COVID-19, were actively infected with it, or had recovered from it provided the deeply sampled blood TCRbeta repertoires that made up the dataset. The repertoires were released in a freely available public database meant as a resource for research on the immune response to SARS-CoV-2. The samples were drawn from two sources: the first 160 participants of the ongoing ImmuneRACE study, and 1,254 subjects contributed by 6 global collaborators. A de-identified subject ID, COVID-19 status, age in years and sex were almost always included in the sample metadata. Where available, HLA class I and class II types were obtained from metadata supplied by the sample provider rather than from assay-based typing.

TCRbeta CDR3 regions were amplified from genomic DNA using the immunoSEQ Assay, a bias-controlled multiplex PCR. The study's processing was this. Nucleated cell counts per sample were estimated from amplification of reference gene primers within the assay. To quantify the absolute abundance of each unique TCRbeta CDR3 rearrangement, sequence reads were collapsed and filtered. For each sample, productive Simpson clonality was calculated as the square root of Simpson's diversity index over productive rearrangements. This is the immuneACCESS table as TCRdb keeps it, with only in-frame sequences that have V and J called. A part of the clones is gone; compared with another copy, unresolved V genes explain less than half, and the rest is unexplained. V and J calls plus clone size are reproduced from that table; the DNA served to infer D and trimming. This sample holds about 83,000 clones; approximately 86% were observed only once. The ten largest make up 3% of the sample.

Each collaborating institution followed its own protocols to collect whole blood in K2EDTA tubes. For TCRbeta analysis, collaborator samples were shipped as frozen whole blood, as isolated PBMCs, or as DNA extracted from either sample type. As regards this clone: The specificity of this receptor is unknown. Base qualities were left out, and no much larger clone turns up one base away.

What the research found in general, with its limitations: How much clinical and demographic metadata was included differed by source and by participant, and the metadata was provided uncurated.

Sequencing was carried out using peripheral blood. This sequence was found in a woman in her 50s with active or convalescent COVID-19.

The DNA sequence is TGTGCCAGCAGCAAGAGGGCTAGCGGGGGTAACAATGAGCAGTTCTTC. It translates as CASSKRASGGNNEQFF. The chain links TRBV2 with TRBJ2-1; 10 bases in the junction line up with TRBD2. Unmatched junction bases come to 10, with V trimmed by 6 bases and J by 5 bases. CDR1 and CDR2 are read off the germline V gene as SNHLY and FYNNEI. The CDR3 goes from the cysteine to the phenylalanine over 16 residues. Only the CDR3 portion is preserved as DNA: 48 bases, with reading frame beginning at the first base. With all but the CDR3 taken from the reference TRBV2 and TRBJ2-1 genes, the full variable domain is: EPEVTQTPSHQVTQMGQEVILRCVPISNHLYFYWYRQILGQKVEFLVSFYNNEISEKSEIFDDQFSVERPDGSNFTLKIRSTKLEDSAMYFCASSKRASGGNNEQFFGPGTRLTVL.